The 11 T cell receptor beta chains reported below all come from one sample, sequenced in a study of breast tumors, draining lymph nodes, adjacent tissues. The lymph nodes were axillary draining lymph nodes from breast cancer patients. MiXCR was run by TCRdb on the multiplex PCR reads, yielding one entry per CDR3 protein. The table lists around 130,000 distinct CDR3 sequences, 21% of them singletons. The specimen sequenced was axillary lymph node tissue. Every receptor here comes from a female donor with breast cancer. Some clones in this sample may be carry-over from other donors' samples.

This clonotype was seen repeatedly, ten times or more. The chain joins TRBV19 to TRBJ2-1, with 11 bases matching TRBD2. Germline lookup yields CDR1 LNHDA and CDR2 SQIVND (reference sequence). Trimming cost V 6 bases and J 5 bases; bases outside gene matches: 6. The CDR3 runs 15 residues. The CDR3 DNA reads as TGTGCCAGTAGGACAACTAGCGGGGGAGACAATGAGCAGTTCTTC. It encodes CASRTTSGGDNEQFF.

This chain uses TRBV28 with TRBJ2-7, with TRBD1 as a possible D gene (5 bases). The germline CDR1 and CDR2 sequences are MDHEN and SYDVKM. The V end was cut by 8 bases, the J end by 2 bases, with 19 bases between. The CDR3 length is 15 residues. The DNA for the CDR3 is TGTGCCAGCGCCCCCTCAGGGTCCCGAGCCTACGAGCAGTACTTC. The encoded protein is CASAPSGSRAYEQYF.

This clonotype was observed many times. The genes are TRBV29-1 and TRBJ2-2; D is possibly TRBD1 (6 bases). This CDR3 contains 13 residues. The V and J ends lost 2 bases and 6 bases respectively, with 10 bases between them. The V gene's germline CDR1 is SQVTM and CDR2 ANQGSEA. DNA for the CDR3: TGCAGCGTTGAAACAGGGACGGCCGGGGAGCTGTTTTTT. This codes for CSVETGTAGELFF.

This clonotype has a count of ten or more. The chain recombines TRBV19 with TRBJ2-7, with 9 bases lining up with TRBD2. This CDR3 region has 15 residues. CDR1 and CDR2 from the germline V gene are LNHDA and SQIVND (reference sequence). J gave up 0 bases and V 6 bases, and 6 bases lay outside the gene matches. The chain's CDR3 is CASRETSGRSYEQYF. In nucleotides, the CDR3 is TGTGCCAGTAGAGAGACTAGCGGCCGCTCCTACGAGCAGTACTTC.

As for this clonotype: A read error may explain this, as a much larger clone is one base away. V usage is TRBV19 and J usage is TRBJ2-1; D is unclear. The CDR3 length is 12 residues. Deletions cut 11 bases from V and 7 bases from J, with 15 bases between. Germline V gives CDR1 LNHDA, CDR2 SQIVND (reference sequence). The CDR3 protein is CAGFNVRNEQFF. The CDR3, as DNA: TGTGCCGGTTTTAACGTCCGAAATGAGCAGTTCTTC.

Many counts were recorded for this clonotype. J is TRBJ1-6 and V is TRBV2, with D uncertain. Germline V gives CDR1 SNHLY, CDR2 FYNNEI. Between the trimmed V and J ends, which lost 2 bases and 7 bases, there was a span of 9 bases. The CDR3 runs to 14 residues. CDR3 coding DNA: TGTGCCAGCAGTGAAAGACGGATAAATTCACCCCTCCACTTT. Protein product: CASSERRINSPLHF.

The genes are TRBV7-9 and TRBJ1-6, with a tentative D call TRBD1 (6 bases). The germline V gene has CDR1 SEHNR and CDR2 FQNEAQ (reference sequence). V dropped 1 base and J dropped 10 bases, with 11 bases sitting between them. This CDR3 contains 14 residues. In DNA form, the CDR3 reads TGTGCCAGCAGCTTAGACCAGGGGAGCTCACCCCTCCACTTT. This translates into CASSLDQGSSPLHF.

This clonotype was recorded many times. The gene calls are TRBV7-9 and TRBJ2-1, with 12 bases matching TRBD2. Germline V gives CDR1 SEHNR, CDR2 FQNEAQ (reference sequence). With V trimmed by 4 bases and J by 8 bases, 15 bases remained unmatched. There are 18 residues in the CDR3. The CDR3 here is CASSSLPPGTSGYYEQFF. The DNA for the CDR3 is TGTGCCAGCAGCTCTCTGCCACCCGGGACTAGCGGGTACTATGAGCAGTTCTTC.

This clonotype has at least ten counts. V and J are TRBV11-3 and TRBJ2-2, with D perhaps matching TRBD1 (6 bases). This CDR3 is 14 amino acids long. Germline lookup yields CDR1 SGHNT and CDR2 YENEEA. The V end was cut by 3 bases, the J end by 2 bases, with 7 bases between. CDR3 in amino acids: CASSFRGNTGELFF. The CDR3, as DNA: TGTGCCAGCAGCTTCAGGGGCAACACCGGGGAGCTGTTTTTT.

On this clonotype: Given a much more abundant clone one base away, this may be a read error. V usage is TRBV20-1 and J usage is TRBJ1-2; a weak D match, TRBD1 (5 bases). Trimming shortened V by 0 bases and J by 4 bases, and 15 bases separated the two germline ends. Looked up from germline, CDR1 is DFQATT and CDR2 is SNEGSKA (reference sequence). The CDR3 runs to 15 residues. The CDR3 DNA reads TGCAGTGCTAGAGATAGGTCTGGGGGATCCTATGGCTACACCTTC. Its translation: CSARDRSGGSYGYTF.

This clonotype was picked up many times. The gene calls are TRBV27 and TRBJ1-2; D gene ambiguous. Trimming stripped 2 bases from V and 5 bases from J, with 9 bases between. The CDR3 sequence is 13 residues long. CDR1 is MNHEY and CDR2 is SMNVEV in the germline V gene (reference sequence). This chain's CDR3 is CASSLTPKYGYTF. CDR3 DNA: TGTGCCAGCAGTTTAACCCCAAAGTATGGCTACACCTTC.